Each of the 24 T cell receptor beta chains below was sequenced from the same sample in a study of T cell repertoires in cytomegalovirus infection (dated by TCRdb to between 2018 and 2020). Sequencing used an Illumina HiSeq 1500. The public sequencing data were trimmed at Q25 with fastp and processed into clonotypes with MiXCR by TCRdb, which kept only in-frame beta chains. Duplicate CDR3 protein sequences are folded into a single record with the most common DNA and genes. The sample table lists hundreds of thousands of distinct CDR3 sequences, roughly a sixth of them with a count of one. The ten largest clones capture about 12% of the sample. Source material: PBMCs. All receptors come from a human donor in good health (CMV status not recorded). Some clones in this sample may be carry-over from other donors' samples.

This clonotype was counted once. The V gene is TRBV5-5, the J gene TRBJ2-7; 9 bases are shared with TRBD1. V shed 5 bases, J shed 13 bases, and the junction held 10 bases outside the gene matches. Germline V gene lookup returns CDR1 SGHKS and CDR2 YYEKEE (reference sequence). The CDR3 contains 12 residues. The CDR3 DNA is TGTGCCAGCAGAAGCGGACAGGGGATTCGCTACTTC. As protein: CASRSGQGIRYF. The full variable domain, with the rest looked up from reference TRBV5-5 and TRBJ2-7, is DAGVTQSPTHLIKTRGQQVTLRCSPISGHKSVSWYQQVLGQGPQFIFQYYEKEERGRGNFPDRFSARQFPNYSSELNVNALLLGDSALYLCASRSGQGIRYFGPGTRLTVT.

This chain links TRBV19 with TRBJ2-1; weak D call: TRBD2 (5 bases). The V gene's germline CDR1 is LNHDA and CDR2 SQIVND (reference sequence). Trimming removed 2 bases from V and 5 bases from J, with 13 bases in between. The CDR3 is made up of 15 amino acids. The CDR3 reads CASSIPARENNEQFF. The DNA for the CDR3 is TGTGCCAGTAGTATACCAGCGAGGGAGAACAATGAGCAGTTCTTC.

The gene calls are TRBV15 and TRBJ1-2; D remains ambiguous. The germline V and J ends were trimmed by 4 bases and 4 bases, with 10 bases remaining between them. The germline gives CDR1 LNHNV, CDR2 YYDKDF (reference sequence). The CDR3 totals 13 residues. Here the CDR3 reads CATSNTESYGYTF. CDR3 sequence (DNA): TGTGCCACCAGCAATACAGAGAGCTATGGCTACACCTTC.

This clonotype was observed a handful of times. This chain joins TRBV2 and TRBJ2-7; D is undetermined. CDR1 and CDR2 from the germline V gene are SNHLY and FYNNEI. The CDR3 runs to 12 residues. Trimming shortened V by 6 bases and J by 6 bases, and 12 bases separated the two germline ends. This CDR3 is CASSGQGLEQYF. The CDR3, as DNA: TGTGCCAGCAGCGGCCAAGGGCTCGAGCAGTACTTC.

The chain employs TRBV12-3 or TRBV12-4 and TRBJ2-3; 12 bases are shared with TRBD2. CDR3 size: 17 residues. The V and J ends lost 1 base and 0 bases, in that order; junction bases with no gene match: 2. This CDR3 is CASSLGLAGGSTDTQYF. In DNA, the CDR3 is TGTGCCAGCAGTTTAGGGCTAGCGGGGGGGAGCACAGATACGCAGTATTTT.

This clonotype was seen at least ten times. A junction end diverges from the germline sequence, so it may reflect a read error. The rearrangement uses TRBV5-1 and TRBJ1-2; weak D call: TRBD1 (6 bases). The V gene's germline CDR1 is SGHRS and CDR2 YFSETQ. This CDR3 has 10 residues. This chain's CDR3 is CANQGQNIFF. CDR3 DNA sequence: TGCGCCAACCAAGGACAGAACATCTTCTTC. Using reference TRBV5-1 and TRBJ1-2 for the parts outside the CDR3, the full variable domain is KAGVTQTPRYLIKTRGQQVTLSCSPISGHRSVSWYQQTPGQGLQFLFEYFSETQRNKGNFPGRFSGRQFSNSRSEMNVSTLELGDSALYLCANQGQNIFFGSGTRLTVV.

The CDR3 region is CASSQDGAGNTEAFF. The CDR3 DNA is TGCGCCAGCAGCCAAGATGGTGCAGGGAACACTGAAGCTTTCTTT. The chain links TRBV4-1 to TRBJ1-1; the D is unclear. Germline V gives CDR1 MGHRA, CDR2 YSYEKL. The CDR3 has 15 amino acids. The V gene lost 0 bases and the J gene lost 1 base, with 9 bases spanning the gap.

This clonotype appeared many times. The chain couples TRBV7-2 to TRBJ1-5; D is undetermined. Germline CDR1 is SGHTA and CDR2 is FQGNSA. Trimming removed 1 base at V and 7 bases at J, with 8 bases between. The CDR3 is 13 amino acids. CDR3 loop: CASSLDGRQPQHF. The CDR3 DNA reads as TGTGCCAGCAGCTTAGACGGAAGACAGCCCCAGCATTTT.

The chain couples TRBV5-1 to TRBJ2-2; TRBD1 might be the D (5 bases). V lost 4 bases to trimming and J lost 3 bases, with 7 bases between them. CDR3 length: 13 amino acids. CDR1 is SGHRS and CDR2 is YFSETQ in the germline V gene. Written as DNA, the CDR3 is TGCGCCAGCAGCCTAGGGGACACCGGGGAGCTGTTTTTT. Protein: CASSLGDTGELFF.

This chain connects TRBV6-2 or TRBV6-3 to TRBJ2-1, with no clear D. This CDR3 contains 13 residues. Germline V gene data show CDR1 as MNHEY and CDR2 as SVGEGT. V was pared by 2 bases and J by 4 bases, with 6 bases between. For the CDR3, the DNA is TGTGCCAGCAGTTACCCCCAGTACAATGAGCAGTTCTTC. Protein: CASSYPQYNEQFF.

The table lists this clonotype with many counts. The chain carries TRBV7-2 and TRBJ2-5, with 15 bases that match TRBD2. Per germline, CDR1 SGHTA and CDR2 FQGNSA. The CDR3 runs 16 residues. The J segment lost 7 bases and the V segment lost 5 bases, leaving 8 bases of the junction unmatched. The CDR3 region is CASSARTSGGGSTQYF. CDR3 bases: TGTGCCAGCAGCGCCCGGACTAGCGGGGGGGGCTCGACCCAGTACTTC.

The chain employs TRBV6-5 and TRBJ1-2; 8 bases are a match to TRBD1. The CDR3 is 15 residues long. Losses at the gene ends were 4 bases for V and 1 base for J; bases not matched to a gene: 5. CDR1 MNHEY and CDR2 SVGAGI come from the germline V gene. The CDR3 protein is CASSFGQGFNYGYTF. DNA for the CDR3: TGTGCCAGCAGTTTCGGACAGGGATTTAACTATGGCTACACCTTC.

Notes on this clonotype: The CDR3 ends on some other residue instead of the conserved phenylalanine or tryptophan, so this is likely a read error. The CDR3 reads CASSETPGRGSDQPQHS. The CDR3 region has the DNA TGTGCCAGCAGTGAAACCCCGGGGAGGGGGTCGGATCAGCCCCAGCATTCT. The V call is TRBV2, the J call TRBJ1-5; possibly TRBD1 for D (6 bases). V was cut by 2 bases and J by 5 bases, with 19 bases left in between. This CDR3 has 17 amino acids. Germline lookup yields CDR1 SNHLY and CDR2 FYNNEI.

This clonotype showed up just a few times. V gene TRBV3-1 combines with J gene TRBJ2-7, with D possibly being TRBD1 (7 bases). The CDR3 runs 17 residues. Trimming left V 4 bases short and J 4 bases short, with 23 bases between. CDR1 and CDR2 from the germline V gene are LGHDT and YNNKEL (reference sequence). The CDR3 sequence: CASSPTSRGAPFYEQYF. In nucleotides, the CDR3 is TGTGCCAGCAGCCCCACATCCAGGGGGGCTCCCTTTTACGAGCAGTACTTC.

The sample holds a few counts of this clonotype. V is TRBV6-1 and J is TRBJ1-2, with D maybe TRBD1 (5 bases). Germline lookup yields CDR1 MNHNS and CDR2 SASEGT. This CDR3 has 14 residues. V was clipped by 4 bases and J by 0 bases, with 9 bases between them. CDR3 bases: TGTGCCAGCAGTGTTTCAGGGTCTAACTATGGCTACACCTTC. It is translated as CASSVSGSNYGYTF.

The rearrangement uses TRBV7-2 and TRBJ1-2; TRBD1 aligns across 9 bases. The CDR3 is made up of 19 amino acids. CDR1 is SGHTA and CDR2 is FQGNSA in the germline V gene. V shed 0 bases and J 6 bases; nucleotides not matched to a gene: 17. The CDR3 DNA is TGTGCCAGCAGCTTAGCCGGCGTCCTTGGGGGGGGGACAGGGAATGGCTACACCTTC. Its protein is CASSLAGVLGGGTGNGYTF.

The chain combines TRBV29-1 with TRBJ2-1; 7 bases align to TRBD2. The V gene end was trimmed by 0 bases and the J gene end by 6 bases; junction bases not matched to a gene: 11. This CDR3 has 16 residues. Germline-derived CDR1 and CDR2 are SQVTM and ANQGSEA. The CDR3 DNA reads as TGCAGCGTTGAAGAAGCGGGGAGGTGGGTGATCAATGAGCAGTTCTTC. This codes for CSVEEAGRWVINEQFF.

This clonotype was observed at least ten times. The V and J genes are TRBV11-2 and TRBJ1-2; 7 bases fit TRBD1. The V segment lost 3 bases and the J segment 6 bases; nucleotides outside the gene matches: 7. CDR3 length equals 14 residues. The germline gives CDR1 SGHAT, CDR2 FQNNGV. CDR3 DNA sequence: TGTGCCAGCAGCTTTACCGTACAGGGGAATGGCTACACCTTC. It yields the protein CASSFTVQGNGYTF.

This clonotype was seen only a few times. CDR3 region: CAIRKTSGGAGEQYF. CDR3 coding DNA: TGTGCCATCAGGAAAACTAGCGGGGGGGCCGGCGAGCAGTACTTC. The gene calls are TRBV10-3 and TRBJ2-7; 13 bases are shared with TRBD2. The CDR3 length is 15 residues. The trim removed 6 bases at V and 6 bases at J, leaving 8 bases unmatched. CDR1 and CDR2 (germline): ENHRY, SYGVKD.

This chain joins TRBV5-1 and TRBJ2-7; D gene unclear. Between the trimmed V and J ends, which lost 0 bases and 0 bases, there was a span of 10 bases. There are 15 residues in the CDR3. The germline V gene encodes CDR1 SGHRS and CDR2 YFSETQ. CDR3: CASSLGDGDSYEQYF. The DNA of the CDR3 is TGCGCCAGCAGCTTGGGCGACGGAGACTCCTACGAGCAGTACTTC.

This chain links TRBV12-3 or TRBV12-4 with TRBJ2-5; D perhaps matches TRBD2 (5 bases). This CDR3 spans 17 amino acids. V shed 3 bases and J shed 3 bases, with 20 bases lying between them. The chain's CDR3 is CASSFSIRLLAEETQYF. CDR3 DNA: TGTGCCAGCAGTTTCTCGATAAGGCTGCTAGCCGAAGAGACCCAGTACTTC.

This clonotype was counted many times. In DNA form, the CDR3 reads TGCGCCAGCAGCCGAATCTGGACCCGGAATGAAAAACTGTTTTTT. This gives the protein CASSRIWTRNEKLFF. The chain has TRBV4-3 and TRBJ1-4; no clear D gene. There are 15 residues in the CDR3. V lost 4 bases and J lost 5, with 14 bases in between. CDR1 is LGHNA, CDR2 YSLEER, per germline.

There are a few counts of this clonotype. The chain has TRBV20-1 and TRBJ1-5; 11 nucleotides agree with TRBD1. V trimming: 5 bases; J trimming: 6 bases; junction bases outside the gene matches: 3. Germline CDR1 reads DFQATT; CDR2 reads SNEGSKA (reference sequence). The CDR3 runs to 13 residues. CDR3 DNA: TGCAGTGCTGGACAGGGGGCGATTCAGCCCCAGCATTTT. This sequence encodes CSAGQGAIQPQHF.

CDR3 sequence reads: CASSRGLAGGPGSQYF. In nucleotides, the CDR3 is TGTGCCAGCAGTCGAGGACTAGCGGGGGGCCCCGGATCGCAGTATTTT. This chain uses TRBV27 with TRBJ2-3, with 14 bases aligning to TRBD2. Germline V gene data show CDR1 as MNHEY and CDR2 as SMNVEV (reference sequence). The CDR3 is 16 residues long. After removal of 5 bases from V and 10 bases from J, the junction contained 11 bases not matched to a gene.